This T cell receptor beta chain is drawn from a study of breast tumors, draining lymph nodes, adjacent tissues. Study-wide points: Tumor repertoires ranked between lymph nodes and nontumor tissue in diversity, with V and J gene preferences. Findings are consistent with lymph node origin and intratumoral expansion of most tumor T cells.

This clonotype was seen many times. No antigen is known for it. V was trimmed by 2 bases and J by 2 bases, leaving 10 bases between them. This CDR3 is 15 amino acids long. Germline V lookup: CDR1 SGHTA, CDR2 FQGNSA. TCRdb analysed the multiplex PCR reads with MiXCR anew, one entry per CDR3 protein. The sample shows 200,000 to 250,000 distinct CDR3 sequences, under 40% of them seen only once. Samples came from axillary lymph nodes draining the breast cancer. The sequenced sample consisted of axillary lymph node tissue. The receptor was isolated from a female donor with breast cancer. Some clones in this sample may be carry-over from other donors' samples. J is TRBJ1-3 and V is TRBV7-2; D perhaps matches TRBD1 (6 bases). The CDR3 reads CASSLQRTAGNTIYF. CDR3 nucleotide sequence: TGTGCCAGCAGCTTACAACGGACAGCTGGAAACACCATATATTTT.